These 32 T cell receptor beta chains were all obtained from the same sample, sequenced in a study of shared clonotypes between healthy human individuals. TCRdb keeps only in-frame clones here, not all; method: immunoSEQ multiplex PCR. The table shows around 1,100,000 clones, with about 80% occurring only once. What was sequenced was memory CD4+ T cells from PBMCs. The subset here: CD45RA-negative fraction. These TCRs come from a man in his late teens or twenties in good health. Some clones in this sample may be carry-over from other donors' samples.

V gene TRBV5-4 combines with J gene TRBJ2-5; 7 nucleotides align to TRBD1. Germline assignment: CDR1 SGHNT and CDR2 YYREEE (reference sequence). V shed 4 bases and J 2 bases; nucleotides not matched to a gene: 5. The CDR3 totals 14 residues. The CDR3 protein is CASSHTGVQETQYF. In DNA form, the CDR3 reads TGTGCCAGCAGCCATACAGGGGTTCAAGAGACCCAGTACTTC.

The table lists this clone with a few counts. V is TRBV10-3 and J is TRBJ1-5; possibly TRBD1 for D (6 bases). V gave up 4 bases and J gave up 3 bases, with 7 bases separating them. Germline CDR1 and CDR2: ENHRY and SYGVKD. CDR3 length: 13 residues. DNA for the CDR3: TGTGCCATCAGTGGGGACAACAATCAGCCCCAGCATTTT. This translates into CAISGDNNQPQHF.

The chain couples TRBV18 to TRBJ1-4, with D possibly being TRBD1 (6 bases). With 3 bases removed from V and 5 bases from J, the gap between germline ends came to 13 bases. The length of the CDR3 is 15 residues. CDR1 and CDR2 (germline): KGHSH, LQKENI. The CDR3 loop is CASSPVTGRNEKLFF. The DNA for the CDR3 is TGTGCCAGCTCACCGGTTACAGGGAGGAATGAAAAACTGTTTTTT.

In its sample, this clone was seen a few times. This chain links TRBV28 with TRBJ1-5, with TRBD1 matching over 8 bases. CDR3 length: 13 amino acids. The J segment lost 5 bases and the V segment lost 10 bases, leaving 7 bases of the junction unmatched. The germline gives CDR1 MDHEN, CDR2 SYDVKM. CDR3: CATRTGTHQPQHF. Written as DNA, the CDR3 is TGTGCCACCAGGACAGGGACCCATCAGCCCCAGCATTTT.

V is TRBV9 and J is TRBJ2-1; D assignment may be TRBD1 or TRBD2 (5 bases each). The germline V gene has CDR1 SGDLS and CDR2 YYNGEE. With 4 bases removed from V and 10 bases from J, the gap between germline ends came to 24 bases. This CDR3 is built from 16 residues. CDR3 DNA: TGTGCCAGCAGCCAGACCGGGACGCTGATCGGGGTGGAGCAGTTCTTC. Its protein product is CASSQTGTLIGVEQFF.

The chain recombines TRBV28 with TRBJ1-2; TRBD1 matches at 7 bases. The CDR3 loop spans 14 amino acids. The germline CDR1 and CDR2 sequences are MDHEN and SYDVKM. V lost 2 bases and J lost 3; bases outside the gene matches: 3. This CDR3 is CASSLGTADYGYTF. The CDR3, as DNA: TGTGCCAGCAGTTTAGGGACAGCTGACTATGGCTACACCTTC.

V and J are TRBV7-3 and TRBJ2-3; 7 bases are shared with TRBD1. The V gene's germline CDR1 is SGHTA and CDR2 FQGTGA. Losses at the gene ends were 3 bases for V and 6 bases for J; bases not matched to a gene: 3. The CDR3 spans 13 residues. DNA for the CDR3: TGTGCCAGCAGCTTTACGACAGGGGATACGCAGTATTTT. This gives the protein CASSFTTGDTQYF.

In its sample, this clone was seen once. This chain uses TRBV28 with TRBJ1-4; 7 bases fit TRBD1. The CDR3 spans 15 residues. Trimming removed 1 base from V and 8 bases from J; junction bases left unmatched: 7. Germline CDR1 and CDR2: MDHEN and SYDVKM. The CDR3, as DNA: TGTGCCAGCAGTTTATTGGGGACAGCAGGGGAAAAACTGTTTTTT. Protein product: CASSLLGTAGEKLFF.

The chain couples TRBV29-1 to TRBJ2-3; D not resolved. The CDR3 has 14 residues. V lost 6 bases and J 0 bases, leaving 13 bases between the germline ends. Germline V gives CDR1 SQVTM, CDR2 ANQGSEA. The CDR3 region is CSVPTIGSTDTQYF. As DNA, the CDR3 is TGCAGCGTGCCCACTATTGGTAGCACAGATACGCAGTATTTT.

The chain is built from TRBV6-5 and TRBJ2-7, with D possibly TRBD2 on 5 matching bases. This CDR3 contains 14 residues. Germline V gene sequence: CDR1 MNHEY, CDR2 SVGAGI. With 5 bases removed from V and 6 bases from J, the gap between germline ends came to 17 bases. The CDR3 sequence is CASSSLGVSPEQYF. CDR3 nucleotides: TGTGCCAGCAGTAGCCTCGGGGTATCTCCCGAGCAGTACTTC.

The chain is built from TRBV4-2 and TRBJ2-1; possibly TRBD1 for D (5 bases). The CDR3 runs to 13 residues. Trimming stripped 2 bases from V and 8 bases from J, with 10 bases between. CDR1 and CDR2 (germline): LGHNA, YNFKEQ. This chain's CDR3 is CASSQQGRDEQFF. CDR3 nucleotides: TGTGCCAGCAGCCAACAGGGAAGGGATGAGCAGTTCTTC.

CDR3 amino acids: CASTQDTVTIGYTF. CDR3 nucleotides: TGTGCCAGTACCCAGGACACTGTTACTATTGGCTACACCTTC. The chain links TRBV19 to TRBJ1-2, with a tentative D call TRBD1 (5 bases). The V and J ends lost 7 bases and 7 bases respectively, with 19 bases between them. The CDR3 has 14 amino acids. Germline values: CDR1 LNHDA, CDR2 SQIVND (reference sequence).

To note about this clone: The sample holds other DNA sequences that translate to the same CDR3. This chain's CDR3 is CASSQDLGETQYF. In DNA form, the CDR3 reads TGTGCCAGCAGCCAAGATTTGGGAGAGACCCAGTACTTC. The V call is TRBV14, the J call TRBJ2-5; D remains unclear. Per germline, CDR1 SGHDN and CDR2 FVKESK. V lost 0 bases, J lost 4 bases, and 6 bases lay in between. The CDR3 runs 13 residues.

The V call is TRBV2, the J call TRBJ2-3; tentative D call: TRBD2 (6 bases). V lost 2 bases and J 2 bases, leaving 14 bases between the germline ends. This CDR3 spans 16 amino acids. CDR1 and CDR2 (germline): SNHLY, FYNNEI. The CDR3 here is CASSEFVWRDTDTQYF. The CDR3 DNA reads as TGTGCCAGCAGTGAATTCGTCTGGCGGGACACAGATACGCAGTATTTT.

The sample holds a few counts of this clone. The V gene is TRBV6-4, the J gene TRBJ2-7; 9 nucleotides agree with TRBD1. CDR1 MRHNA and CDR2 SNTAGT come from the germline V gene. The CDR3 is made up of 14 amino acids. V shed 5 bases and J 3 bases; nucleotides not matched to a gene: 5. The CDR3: CASSKRDRVYEQYF. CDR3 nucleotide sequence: TGTGCCAGCAGTAAACGGGACAGGGTCTACGAGCAGTACTTC.

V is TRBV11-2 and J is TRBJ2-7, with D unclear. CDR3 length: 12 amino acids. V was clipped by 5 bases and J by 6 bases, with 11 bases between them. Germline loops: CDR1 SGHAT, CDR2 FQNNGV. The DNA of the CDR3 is TGTGCCAGCAGCCGCATAAGTAGCGAGCAGTACTTC. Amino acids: CASSRISSEQYF.

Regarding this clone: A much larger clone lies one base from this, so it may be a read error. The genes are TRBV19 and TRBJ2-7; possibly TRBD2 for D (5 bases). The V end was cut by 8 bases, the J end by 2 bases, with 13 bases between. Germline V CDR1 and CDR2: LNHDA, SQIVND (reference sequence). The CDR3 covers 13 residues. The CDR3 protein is CASPPGVPYEQYF. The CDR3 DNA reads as TGTGCCAGTCCCCCCGGGGTACCCTACGAGCAGTACTTC. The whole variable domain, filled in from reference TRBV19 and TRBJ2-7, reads DGGITQSPKYLFRKEGQNVTLSCEQNLNHDAMYWYRQDPGQGLRLIYYSQIVNDFQKGDIAEGYSVSREKKESFPLTVTSAQKNPTAFYLCASPPGVPYEQYFGPGTRLTVT.

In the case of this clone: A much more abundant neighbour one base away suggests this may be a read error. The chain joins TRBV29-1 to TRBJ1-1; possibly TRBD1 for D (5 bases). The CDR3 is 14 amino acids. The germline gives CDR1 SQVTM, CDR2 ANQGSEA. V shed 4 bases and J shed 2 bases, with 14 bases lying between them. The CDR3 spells CSVVNPGINTEAFF. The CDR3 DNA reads TGCAGCGTTGTTAATCCAGGGATTAACACTGAAGCTTTCTTT.

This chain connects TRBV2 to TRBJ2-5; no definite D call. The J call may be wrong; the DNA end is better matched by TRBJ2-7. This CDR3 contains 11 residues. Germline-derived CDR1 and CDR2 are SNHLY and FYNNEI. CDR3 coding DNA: TGTGCCAGCAGTGAGCTCCTCGAGCAGTACTTC. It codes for CASSELLEQYF.

CDR3 amino acids: CASSPPTGLRGYTF. As DNA, the CDR3 is TGTGCCAGCTCACCACCGACGGGGTTACGAGGCTACACCTTC. V gene TRBV18 combines with J gene TRBJ1-2, with D unresolved. The CDR3 length is 14 residues. Trimming shortened V by 0 bases and J by 8 bases, and 13 bases separated the two germline ends. Looked up from germline, CDR1 is KGHSH and CDR2 is LQKENI.

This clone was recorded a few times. CDR3 sequence reads: CASRGAQTGTEQYF. CDR3 nucleotide sequence: TGTGCCAGCAGGGGGGCCCAGACAGGGACCGAGCAGTACTTC. The rearrangement joins TRBV28 to TRBJ2-7; 7 positions agree with TRBD1. CDR3 size: 14 residues. V shed 6 bases and J 6 bases; nucleotides not matched to a gene: 11. Germline assignment: CDR1 MDHEN and CDR2 SYDVKM.

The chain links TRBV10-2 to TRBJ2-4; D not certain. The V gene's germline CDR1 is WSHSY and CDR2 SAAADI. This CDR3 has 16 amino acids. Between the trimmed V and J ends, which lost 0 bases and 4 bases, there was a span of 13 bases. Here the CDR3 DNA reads TGCGCCAGCAGTGAGTCCTTTTCCCGGGCGAAAAACATTCAGTACTTC. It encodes CASSESFSRAKNIQYF.

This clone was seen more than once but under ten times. The CDR3 spells CASSRDRDEKLFF. CDR3 DNA sequence: TGTGCCAGCAGCCGGGACAGGGACGAAAAACTGTTTTTT. The gene calls are TRBV5-4 and TRBJ1-4, with 9 nucleotides matching TRBD1. The CDR3 loop spans 13 amino acids. In germline, CDR1 is SGHNT, CDR2 YYREEE (reference sequence). V shed 4 bases, J shed 8 bases, and the junction held 3 bases outside the gene matches. Based on the CDR3 plus reference TRBV5-4 and TRBJ1-4, the full variable domain is ETGVTQSPTHLIKTRGQQVTLRCSSQSGHNTVSWYQQALGQGPQFIFQYYREEENGRGNFPPRFSGLQFPNYSSELNVNALELDDSALYLCASSRDRDEKLFFGSGTQLSVL.

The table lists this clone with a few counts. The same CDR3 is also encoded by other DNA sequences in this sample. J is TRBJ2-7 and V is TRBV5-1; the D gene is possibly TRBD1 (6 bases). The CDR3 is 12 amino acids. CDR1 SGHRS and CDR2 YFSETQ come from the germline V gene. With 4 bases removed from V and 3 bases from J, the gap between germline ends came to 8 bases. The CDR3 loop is CASSKDSYEQYF. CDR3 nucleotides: TGCGCCAGCAGCAAGGACAGCTACGAGCAGTACTTC.

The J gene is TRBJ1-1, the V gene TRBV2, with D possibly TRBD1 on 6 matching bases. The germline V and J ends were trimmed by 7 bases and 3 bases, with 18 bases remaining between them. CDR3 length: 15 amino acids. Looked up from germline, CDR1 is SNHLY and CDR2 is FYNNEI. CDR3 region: CASNGGLMEDTEAFF. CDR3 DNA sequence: TGTGCCAGCAATGGGGGGCTGATGGAGGACACTGAAGCTTTCTTT.

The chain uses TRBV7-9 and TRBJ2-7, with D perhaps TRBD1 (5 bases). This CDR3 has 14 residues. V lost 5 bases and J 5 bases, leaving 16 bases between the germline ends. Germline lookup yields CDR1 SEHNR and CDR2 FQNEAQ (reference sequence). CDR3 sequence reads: CASSNFPGSDEQYF. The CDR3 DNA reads TGTGCCAGCAGCAATTTTCCAGGGTCTGACGAGCAGTACTTC.

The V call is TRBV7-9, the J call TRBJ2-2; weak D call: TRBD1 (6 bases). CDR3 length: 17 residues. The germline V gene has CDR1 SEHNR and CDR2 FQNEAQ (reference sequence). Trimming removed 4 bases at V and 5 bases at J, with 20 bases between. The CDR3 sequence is CASSSRLQGINTGELFF. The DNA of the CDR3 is TGTGCCAGCAGCTCAAGGTTACAGGGAATCAATACCGGGGAGCTGTTTTTT.

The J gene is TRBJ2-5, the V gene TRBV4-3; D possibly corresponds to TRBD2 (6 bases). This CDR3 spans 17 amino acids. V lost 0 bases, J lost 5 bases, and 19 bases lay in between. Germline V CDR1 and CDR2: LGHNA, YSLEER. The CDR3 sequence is CASSQDESGSRMETQYF. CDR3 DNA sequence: TGCGCCAGCAGCCAAGATGAGTCCGGGAGCCGGATGGAGACCCAGTACTTC.

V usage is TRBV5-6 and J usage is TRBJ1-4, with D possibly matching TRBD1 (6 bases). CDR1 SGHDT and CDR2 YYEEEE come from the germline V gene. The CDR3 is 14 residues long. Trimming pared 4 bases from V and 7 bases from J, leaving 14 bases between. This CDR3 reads CASSQQGLGEKLFF. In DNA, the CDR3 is TGTGCCAGCAGCCAACAGGGTTTGGGTGAAAAACTGTTTTTT.

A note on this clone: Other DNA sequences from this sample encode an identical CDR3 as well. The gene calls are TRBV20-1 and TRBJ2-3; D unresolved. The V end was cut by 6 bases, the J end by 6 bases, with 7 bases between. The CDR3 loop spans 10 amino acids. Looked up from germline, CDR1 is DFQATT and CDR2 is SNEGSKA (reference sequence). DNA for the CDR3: TGCAGTGCAACATCCGATACGCAGTATTTT. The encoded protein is CSATSDTQYF.

The CDR3 region is CASRAGFGYTF. CDR3 nucleotide sequence: TGTGCCAGCAGGGCCGGGTTCGGCTACACCTTC. This chain connects TRBV6-6 to TRBJ1-2; D gene uncertain. CDR3 size: 11 residues. Germline values: CDR1 MNHNY, CDR2 SVGAGI (reference sequence). Trimming pared 6 bases from V and 8 bases from J, leaving 10 bases between.

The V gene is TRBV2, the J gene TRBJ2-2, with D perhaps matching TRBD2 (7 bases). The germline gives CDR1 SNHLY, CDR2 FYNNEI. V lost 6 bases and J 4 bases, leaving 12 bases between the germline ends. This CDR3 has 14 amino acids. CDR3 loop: CASRRGGTTGELFF. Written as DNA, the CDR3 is TGTGCCAGCAGGAGGGGGGGGACCACCGGGGAGCTGTTTTTT.